Below, 30 T cell receptor beta chains from the same sample are listed, as sequenced in a study of OX40 agonist ivuxolimab in advanced cancers. TCRdb's copy holds only in-frame clones and misses some; the assay was immunoSEQ multiplex PCR. Counted here are around 90,000 clones, roughly 90% occurring once; the ten biggest clones make up 2% to 2.5%. The starting material was CD4+ or CD8+ T cells sorted from blood, obtained in a trial of the OX40 agonist ivuxolimab. Receptors originate from an adult with an advanced solid tumor such as melanoma, head and neck, liver or kidney cancer.

The chain has TRBV5-1 and TRBJ1-1; D unclear. Trimming took off 0 bases at V and 1 base at J, with 10 bases between the two ends. This CDR3 is 15 amino acids long. CDR1 is SGHRS and CDR2 is YFSETQ in the germline V gene. CDR3 sequence reads: CASSLAGLANTEAFF. CDR3 sequence (DNA): TGCGCCAGCAGCTTGGCTGGACTGGCGAACACTGAAGCTTTCTTT.

This clone was counted once. The chain links TRBV9 to TRBJ2-7; TRBD1 might be the D (7 bases). Germline V gene data show CDR1 as SGDLS and CDR2 as YYNGEE. The CDR3 is made up of 14 amino acids. The germline V and J ends were trimmed by 4 bases and 2 bases, with 13 bases remaining between them. CDR3 sequence reads: CASSPQGGPYEQYF. In nucleotides, the CDR3 is TGTGCCAGCAGCCCCCAGGGGGGTCCCTACGAGCAGTACTTC.

J is TRBJ1-2 and V is TRBV19, with 7 bases identical to TRBD1. This CDR3 is 13 amino acids long. The germline CDR1 and CDR2 sequences are LNHDA and SQIVND (reference sequence). Trimming at V came to 5 bases and at J to 4 bases, leaving 4 bases not matched to a gene. CDR3 sequence: CASSGKGAYGYTF. The DNA of the CDR3 is TGTGCCAGTAGTGGAAAGGGGGCCTATGGCTACACCTTC.

This clone was seen only once. The chain links TRBV4-1 to TRBJ1-2; D is unresolved. The CDR3 runs to 14 residues. Trimming took 0 bases from V and 8 from J, leaving 13 bases between them. The germline gives CDR1 MGHRA, CDR2 YSYEKL. The CDR3 region has the DNA TGCGCCAGCAGCCAAGATGGAACGGTCGGGGGCTACACCTTC. Encoded protein: CASSQDGTVGGYTF.

This chain links TRBV7-9 with TRBJ2-6, with D possibly being TRBD1 (6 bases). Germline assignment: CDR1 SEHNR and CDR2 FQNEAQ (reference sequence). V dropped 5 bases and J dropped 4 bases, with 12 bases sitting between them. The CDR3 runs 15 residues. The CDR3 sequence: CASSPTGNGANVLTF. The CDR3 region has the DNA TGTGCCAGCAGCCCAACAGGGAACGGGGCCAACGTCCTGACTTTC. Based on the CDR3 plus reference TRBV7-9 and TRBJ2-6, the full variable domain is DTGVSQNPRHKITKRGQNVTFRCDPISEHNRLYWYRQTLGQGPEFLTYFQNEAQLEKSRLLSDRFSAERPKGSFSTLEIQRTEQGDSAMYLCASSPTGNGANVLTFGAGSRLTVL.

The CDR3 DNA follows: TGTGCCAGCAGTCTCGGACTCGGAGCAAAGTTCTTC. It translates to CASSLGLGAKFF. V and J are TRBV28 and TRBJ2-1, with a possible D match to TRBD2 (5 bases). CDR1 is MDHEN and CDR2 is SYDVKM in the germline V gene. CDR3 size: 12 residues. V dropped 5 bases and J dropped 14 bases, with 16 bases sitting between them.

This chain joins TRBV4-1 and TRBJ2-2; D gene unclear. The CDR3 totals 16 residues. The germline V and J ends were trimmed by 3 bases and 0 bases, with 11 bases remaining between them. The germline CDR1 and CDR2 sequences are MGHRA and YSYEKL. In nucleotides, the CDR3 is TGCGCCAGCAGCCAGATGACGCCTCCGAACACCGGGGAGCTGTTTTTT. Protein sequence: CASSQMTPPNTGELFF.

The CDR3, as DNA: TGCGCCAGCACCGACGGGAGGGCGCGGGTCACCGGGGAGCTGTTTTTT. Encoded protein: CASTDGRARVTGELFF. The rearrangement uses TRBV5-1 and TRBJ2-2; TRBD2 agrees at 8 bases. The CDR3 is 16 amino acids. Trimming at V came to 6 bases and at J to 4 bases, leaving 11 bases not matched to a gene. Germline V CDR1 and CDR2: SGHRS, YFSETQ.

The genes are TRBV6-1 and TRBJ2-7; TRBD2 is a possible D gene (6 bases). V lost 2 bases to trimming and J lost 8 bases, with 13 bases between them. Germline-derived CDR1 and CDR2 are MNHNS and SASEGT. The CDR3 runs 13 residues. The CDR3 protein is CASSEPGTAQQYF. CDR3 DNA: TGTGCCAGCAGTGAACCTGGGACTGCGCAGCAGTACTTC.

The chain recombines TRBV29-1 with TRBJ2-5; 8 bases map to TRBD1. The V and J ends lost 5 bases and 7 bases, in that order; junction bases with no gene match: 15. Per the germline V gene, CDR1 is SQVTM and CDR2 is ANQGSEA. The CDR3 contains 15 residues. CDR3: CSVSSQTGVVGTQYF. CDR3 nucleotides: TGCAGCGTTTCCTCCCAGACAGGGGTCGTTGGGACCCAGTACTTC. Filled out from reference TRBV29-1 and TRBJ2-5, the complete variable domain reads SAVISQKPSRDICQRGTSLTIQCQVDSQVTMMFWYRQQPGQSLTLIATANQGSEATYESGFVIDKFPISRPNLTFSTLTVSNMSPEDSSIYLCSVSSQTGVVGTQYFGPGTRLLVL.

This clone has a handful of counts. The chain has TRBV28 and TRBJ1-2; 8 bases are shared with TRBD1. The CDR3 sequence is 14 residues long. CDR1 is MDHEN and CDR2 is SYDVKM in the germline V gene. V was clipped by 5 bases and J by 8 bases; unmatched bases: 10. The chain's CDR3 is CASSQRDRSQGYTF. The CDR3 bases are TGTGCCAGCAGTCAAAGGGACAGGTCACAGGGCTACACCTTC.

In its sample, this clone was seen a few times. The chain recombines TRBV10-3 with TRBJ1-2; TRBD1 is a possible D gene (6 bases). CDR1 ENHRY and CDR2 SYGVKD come from the germline V gene. V lost 7 bases and J 4 bases, leaving 16 bases between the germline ends. CDR3 size: 14 residues. The CDR3 DNA reads TGTGCCATCAACGAAGGGGGAACGCCCTATGGCTACACCTTC. It yields the protein CAINEGGTPYGYTF.

V is TRBV7-3 and J is TRBJ2-1; 8 bases agree with TRBD2. V lost 6 bases to trimming and J lost 4 bases; unmatched junction nucleotides: 8. The CDR3 spans 15 residues. The V gene's germline CDR1 is SGHTA and CDR2 FQGTGA. Written as DNA, the CDR3 is TGTGCCAGCAGTTTACTAGCGGACCAATACAATGAGCAGTTCTTC. Translating it yields CASSLLADQYNEQFF.

J is TRBJ1-2 and V is TRBV6-5; TRBD1 is a possible D gene (6 bases). The CDR3 spans 15 residues. V dropped 2 bases and J dropped 2 bases, with 12 bases sitting between them. Germline-derived CDR1 and CDR2 are MNHEY and SVGAGI. The CDR3 bases are TGTGCCAGCAGTTACAGAGCAGGGGAGAACTATGGCTACACCTTC. It encodes CASSYRAGENYGYTF.

This rearrangement joins TRBV9 to TRBJ2-7; D possibly corresponds to TRBD2 (5 bases). Germline V CDR1 and CDR2: SGDLS, YYNGEE. The CDR3 runs to 15 residues. V lost 3 bases to trimming and J lost 5 bases, with 18 bases between them. CDR3: CASSGRGMPRDEQYF. The CDR3 DNA follows: TGTGCCAGCAGCGGGAGAGGGATGCCCCGGGACGAGCAGTACTTC.

Only one count was recorded for this clone. Germline and junction disagree at one end, which may indicate a read error. The chain employs TRBV7-2 and TRBJ2-7; 8 positions match TRBD2. This CDR3 contains 16 residues. CDR1 and CDR2 from the germline V gene are SGHTA and FQGNSA. The CDR3 is CASSLASGPSSYEQYF. The CDR3 DNA is TGTGCCAGCAGCCTAGCTAGCGGGCCAAGCTCCTACGAGCAGTACTTC. Based on the CDR3 plus reference TRBV7-2 and TRBJ2-7, the full variable domain is GAGVSQSPSNKVTEKGKDVELRCDPISGHTALYWYRQSLGQGLEFLIYFQGNSAPDKSGLPSDRFSAERTGGSVSTLTIQRTQQEDSAVYLCASSLASGPSSYEQYFGPGTRLTVT.

The V call is TRBV27, the J call TRBJ1-1; weak D call: TRBD1 (5 bases). Germline V gene lookup returns CDR1 MNHEY and CDR2 SMNVEV (reference sequence). Deletions cut 6 bases from V and 6 bases from J, with 17 bases between. CDR3 length: 14 amino acids. The CDR3 nucleotides read TGTGCCAGCAGCAATGACCCCATGGGGGCTGAAGCTTTCTTT. Translating it yields CASSNDPMGAEAFF.

The chain has TRBV11-3 and TRBJ2-5; the D gene is possibly TRBD2 (6 bases). The CDR3 sequence is 15 residues long. Trimming stripped 2 bases from V and 2 bases from J, with 12 bases between. CDR1 SGHNT and CDR2 YENEEA come from the germline V gene. DNA of the CDR3: TGTGCCAGCAGCTTAAGGGCGGGAAGTCAAGAGACCCAGTACTTC. Amino acids: CASSLRAGSQETQYF.

This clone appeared a single time. V usage is TRBV7-8 and J usage is TRBJ1-2, with D unclear. The CDR3 runs to 12 residues. Between the trimmed V and J ends, which lost 2 bases and 8 bases, there was a span of 9 bases. The germline V gene has CDR1 SGHVS and CDR2 FQNEAQ. The CDR3 DNA reads TGTGCCAGCAGCTTACAGGATTCCGGCTACACCTTC. This gives the protein CASSLQDSGYTF.

This CDR3 is CAWGGQVNEKLFF. CDR3 DNA: TGTGCCTGGGGCGGACAGGTGAATGAAAAACTGTTTTTT. The V call is TRBV30, the J call TRBJ1-4, with 7 bases identical to TRBD1. Germline CDR1 reads GTSNPN; CDR2 reads SVGIG (reference sequence). With V trimmed by 5 bases and J by 5 bases, 5 bases remained unmatched. CDR3 length: 13 residues.

The genes are TRBV7-2 and TRBJ2-7; 7 bases are a match to TRBD2. V lost 4 bases, J lost 0 bases, and 6 bases stayed unmatched. Germline lookup yields CDR1 SGHTA and CDR2 FQGNSA. This CDR3 has 15 amino acids. As DNA, the CDR3 is TGTGCCAGCAGCTCTAGCGGCCCATACTCCTACGAGCAGTACTTC. Protein: CASSSSGPYSYEQYF.

This chain connects TRBV19 to TRBJ1-5; no definite D call. The CDR3 consists of 13 residues. Germline V gene data show CDR1 as LNHDA and CDR2 as SQIVND (reference sequence). V was clipped by 8 bases and J by 7 bases, with 15 bases between them. CDR3 sequence reads: CASSRAPLQPQHF. The CDR3 nucleotides are TGTGCCAGTTCTAGGGCCCCCTTGCAGCCCCAGCATTTT.

This clone appeared once. The chain couples TRBV10-1 to TRBJ2-1; D is unclear. The germline V gene has CDR1 WNHNN and CDR2 SYGVQD (reference sequence). The CDR3 is made up of 11 amino acids. V was cut by 10 bases and J by 6 bases, with 10 bases left in between. The CDR3 is CAIDICNEQFF. The CDR3 DNA is TGCGCCATTGACATATGCAATGAGCAGTTCTTC.

About this clone itself: This sample also contains other DNA sequences that code for the same CDR3. CDR3 in DNA: TGTGCCAGCAGTACAGGCCTGAAGGGGGATGAAGCTTTCTTT. This gives the protein CASSTGLKGDEAFF. The rearrangement links TRBV6-6 to TRBJ1-1, with TRBD1 as a possible D gene (6 bases). The CDR3 covers 14 residues. Germline V gene sequence: CDR1 MNHNY, CDR2 SVGAGI (reference sequence). Trimming removed 5 bases from V and 7 bases from J, with 17 bases in between.

This clone was detected once. The chain couples TRBV7-9 to TRBJ2-2, with 9 bases identical to TRBD2. The CDR3 consists of 18 residues. CDR1 is SEHNR and CDR2 is FQNEAQ in the germline V gene (reference sequence). V trimming: 2 bases; J trimming: 2 bases; junction bases outside the gene matches: 9. The CDR3 region has the DNA TGTGCCAGCAGCTTAACGGTTTTTAGCGGGAGTAACACCGGGGAGCTGTTTTTT. It yields the protein CASSLTVFSGSNTGELFF.

The chain is built from TRBV5-6 and TRBJ2-3; D possibly corresponds to TRBD2 (6 bases). In germline, CDR1 is SGHDT, CDR2 YYEEEE. CDR3 size: 13 residues. V lost 3 bases to trimming and J lost 5 bases, with 10 bases between them. This chain's CDR3 is CASSSPGGDTQYF. The CDR3 coding sequence is TGTGCCAGCAGCTCACCCGGGGGAGATACGCAGTATTTT.

V is TRBV28 and J is TRBJ2-7, with D unresolved. The V end lost 6 bases, the J end lost 2 bases, and 14 bases lay between the germline ends. This CDR3 spans 14 amino acids. The germline V gene has CDR1 MDHEN and CDR2 SYDVKM. CDR3 DNA: TGTGCCAGCAGCCCCGGACGGAAAGCCTACGAGCAGTACTTC. Residues: CASSPGRKAYEQYF.

This clone has just one count. The chain has TRBV6-5 and TRBJ2-2; TRBD1 matches 8 bases. Losses at the gene ends were 4 bases for V and 6 bases for J; bases not matched to a gene: 7. This CDR3 region has 15 residues. Germline assignment: CDR1 MNHEY and CDR2 SVGAGI. The CDR3 loop is CASSFSGTGAGELFF. The CDR3 DNA sequence: TGTGCCAGCAGTTTTAGTGGGACAGGAGCCGGGGAGCTGTTTTTT.

This clone was recorded a few times. This rearrangement joins TRBV18 to TRBJ2-1; D not resolved. Germline CDR1 reads KGHSH; CDR2 reads LQKENI. The CDR3 spans 14 residues. V lost 3 bases and J lost 1, with 7 bases in between. The DNA of the CDR3 is TGTGCCAGCTCACCTGCCGGGTCCTACAATGAGCAGTTCTTC. It codes for CASSPAGSYNEQFF.

The V call is TRBV30, the J call TRBJ2-7; 12 bases match TRBD2. CDR1 is GTSNPN, CDR2 SVGIG, per germline (reference sequence). This CDR3 has 17 amino acids. V gave up 1 base and J gave up 2 bases; unmatched junction bases: 9. CDR3 sequence (DNA): TGTGCCTGGAGTGCCCGGACTAGCGGGATGCGGGCCTACGAGCAGTACTTC. It encodes CAWSARTSGMRAYEQYF.